This entry lists 29 T cell receptor beta chains sequenced from one sample in a study of Graves' ophthalmopathy and Graves' hyperthyroidism. Amplification of TCR beta CDR3 regions used RNA transcripts. RT-PCR with HTBI primers came first, then second-round multiplex PCR. TCRdb itself ran the multiplex PCR reads through MiXCR, one entry per CDR3 protein. Found here are approximately 410,000 distinct CDR3 sequences, approximately 15% of them singletons; the top ten hold 5.5% to 7%. Sequencing input: peripheral blood. The receptors originated from a woman aged 18-29 years with stable Graves' hyperthyroidism.

There are many counts of this clonotype. The chain recombines TRBV7-2 with TRBJ2-7; possibly TRBD1 for D (5 bases). This CDR3 contains 13 residues. From germline, CDR1 is SGHTA and CDR2 FQGNSA. The ends were cut back, 2 bases at V and 4 bases at J, with 9 bases in the middle. CDR3 nucleotides: TGTGCCAGCAGCTTATACAGGCAATACGAGCAGTACTTC. Encoded protein: CASSLYRQYEQYF.

This clonotype was detected ten times or more. The chain combines TRBV6-1 with TRBJ1-6, with D hard to call. Germline V gene data show CDR1 as MNHNS and CDR2 as SASEGT. Trimming cost V 5 bases and J 7 bases, with 15 bases left between them. The CDR3 length is 15 residues. The CDR3 reads CASSNIWEGNSPLHF. For the CDR3, the DNA is TGTGCCAGCAGTAATATTTGGGAAGGGAATTCACCCCTCCACTTT.

This clonotype was seen repeatedly, ten times or more. This sequence joins TRBV20-1 and TRBJ1-5, with a weak D call TRBD1 (5 bases). This CDR3 has 16 amino acids. Germline CDR1 is DFQATT and CDR2 is SNEGSKA (reference sequence). V was pared by 6 bases and J by 6 bases, with 24 bases between. CDR3 in amino acids: CSALIRGEKESQPQHF. The CDR3, as DNA: TGCAGTGCCCTAATACGGGGGGAGAAAGAAAGTCAGCCCCAGCATTTT.

This sequence joins TRBV4-2 and TRBJ1-1; possibly TRBD1 for D (5 bases). The CDR3 totals 16 residues. The V end lost 8 bases, the J end lost 3 bases, and 22 bases lay between the germline ends. Germline V gene lookup returns CDR1 LGHNA and CDR2 YNFKEQ. CDR3 sequence: CASHPGLRRGDTEAFF. The CDR3 region has the DNA TGTGCCAGCCATCCGGGCCTCCGACGGGGGGACACTGAAGCTTTCTTT.

This chain's CDR3 is CASSLVGGTETQYF. In DNA form, the CDR3 reads TGTGCCAGCAGCTTGGTAGGGGGCACTGAGACCCAGTACTTC. V and J are TRBV5-8 and TRBJ2-5; 7 positions agree with TRBD1. Germline V lookup: CDR1 SGHTS, CDR2 YDEGEE. The length of the CDR3 is 14 residues. The trim removed 0 bases at V and 5 bases at J, leaving 4 bases unmatched.

This clonotype was detected a few times. This sequence joins TRBV6-2 or TRBV6-3 and TRBJ2-7; 9 positions agree with TRBD1. Unmatched junction bases numbered 9, after V lost 6 bases and J lost 3 bases. Germline V gives CDR1 MNHEY, CDR2 SVGEGT. The CDR3 runs 15 residues. CDR3 DNA sequence: TGTGCCAGCAGGGAAACCGGGACAGGGATCTACGAGCAGTACTTC. Protein: CASRETGTGIYEQYF.

This clonotype was picked up a small number of times. The gene calls are TRBV19 and TRBJ2-5; perhaps TRBD1 as D (5 bases). This CDR3 is 17 amino acids long. The germline V gene has CDR1 LNHDA and CDR2 SQIVND (reference sequence). Trimming removed 1 base at V and 3 bases at J, with 18 bases between. The CDR3 nucleotides are TGTGCCAGTAGTATAGCCTCCGTCCGAGCCAGGGAAGAGACCCAGTACTTC. This gives the protein CASSIASVRAREETQYF.

This clonotype was detected many times. CDR3 DNA sequence: TGTGCCAGCAGTTACAGGGGAAGCTCCTATAATTCACCCCTCCACTTT. Amino acids: CASSYRGSSYNSPLHF. This sequence joins TRBV12-3 or TRBV12-4 and TRBJ1-6; 7 bases line up with TRBD1. Trimming at V came to 4 bases and at J to 0 bases, leaving 3 bases not matched to a gene. The CDR3 covers 16 residues.

This clonotype has at least ten counts. A read error is possible here, since a much larger clone lies one base away. The chain links TRBV10-3 to TRBJ1-2; 7 positions match TRBD1. The CDR3 totals 13 residues. Germline lookup yields CDR1 ENHRY and CDR2 SYGVKD. CDR3 sequence reads: CAISAAQGYGHTF. The CDR3, as DNA: TGTGCCATCTCCGCTGCACAGGGGTATGGCCACACCTTC.

The chain is built from TRBV9 and TRBJ1-1; D may be TRBD1 (5 bases). Per germline, CDR1 SGDLS and CDR2 YYNGEE. The CDR3 sequence is 14 residues long. Trimming left V 0 bases short and J 4 bases short, with 10 bases between. CDR3 sequence reads: CASSVGGSSTEAFF. CDR3 bases: TGTGCCAGCAGCGTAGGGGGGAGCAGCACTGAAGCTTTCTTT. Full variable domain (rest looked up from reference TRBV9 and TRBJ1-1): DSGVTQTPKHLITATGQRVTLRCSPRSGDLSVYWYQQSLDQGLQFLIQYYNGEERAKGNILERFSAQQFPDLHSELNLSSLELGDSALYFCASSVGGSSTEAFFGQGTRLTVV.

This clonotype was found many times. The chain couples TRBV7-9 to TRBJ2-7; tentatively, D is TRBD2 (5 bases). The length of the CDR3 is 13 residues. Per the germline V gene, CDR1 is SEHNR and CDR2 is FQNEAQ (reference sequence). Trimming cost V 7 bases and J 3 bases, with 13 bases left between them. In DNA form, the CDR3 reads TGTGCCAGCAACAATGACGGACTCTACGAGCAGTACTTC. Residues: CASNNDGLYEQYF.

This clonotype was seen a few times. One base away lies a much larger clone, so this may be a sequencing read error. The chain joins TRBV2 to TRBJ2-7; D ambiguous. The CDR3 has 15 residues. The germline gives CDR1 SNHLY, CDR2 FYNNEI. The CDR3 spells CASCEETPISYEQYF. The CDR3 DNA is TGTGCCAGCTGTGAGGAGACACCCATCTCCTACGAGCAGTACTTC.

There are many counts of this clonotype. The chain is built from TRBV12-5 and TRBJ2-2; TRBD1 or TRBD2 may be the D gene (7 bases each). Germline V CDR1 and CDR2: LGHNT, FRNRAP. The CDR3 sequence is 17 residues long. Between the trimmed V and J ends, which lost 7 bases and 0 bases, there was a span of 18 bases. CDR3 nucleotides: TGTGCTAGTGTCCCTAGGGGGCGGGGGTCGAACACCGGGGAGCTGTTTTTT. It is translated as CASVPRGRGSNTGELFF.

This clonotype appeared many times. CDR3 nucleotides: TGTGCCAGCAGTGAAGTAGAGCTCTACGAGCAGTACTTC. Protein product: CASSEVELYEQYF. This rearrangement joins TRBV6-1 to TRBJ2-7; D not resolved. This CDR3 is 13 amino acids long. Looked up from germline, CDR1 is MNHNS and CDR2 is SASEGT. Trimming stripped 1 base from V and 3 bases from J, with 7 bases between.

This clonotype was detected a few times. This rearrangement joins TRBV7-9 to TRBJ1-5; TRBD1 matches at 9 bases. The germline gives CDR1 SEHNR, CDR2 FQNEAQ (reference sequence). This CDR3 is 14 amino acids long. J lost 10 bases, V lost 1 base, and 5 bases had no gene match. CDR3 DNA sequence: TGTGCCAGCAGCTTAGGGACAGGGGCACATCCCCAGCATTTT. Translating it yields CASSLGTGAHPQHF.

This chain joins TRBV6-1 and TRBJ2-7; weak D call: TRBD1 (7 bases). V lost 1 base and J lost 3, with 13 bases in between. The CDR3 contains 15 residues. CDR1 and CDR2 (germline): MNHNS, SASEGT. The CDR3 DNA reads TGTGCCAGCAGTGAAGAGGCAGGGGGGTTCTACGAGCAGTACTTC. It specifies CASSEEAGGFYEQYF.

This clonotype was observed a handful of times. The chain joins TRBV5-1 to TRBJ1-3; TRBD1 might be the D (5 bases). Germline CDR1 SGHRS, CDR2 YFSETQ. The CDR3 is 15 residues long. With 1 base removed from V and 1 base from J, the gap between germline ends came to 9 bases. The DNA for the CDR3 is TGCGCCAGCAGCTTGAGCGGGGCTTCTGGAAACACCATATATTTT. This codes for CASSLSGASGNTIYF. The entire variable domain, with the rest obtained from reference TRBV5-1 and TRBJ1-3, is as follows: KAGVTQTPRYLIKTRGQQVTLSCSPISGHRSVSWYQQTPGQGLQFLFEYFSETQRNKGNFPGRFSGRQFSNSRSEMNVSTLELGDSALYLCASSLSGASGNTIYFGEGSWLTVV.

This chain uses TRBV4-2 with TRBJ2-7; 12 nucleotides align to TRBD2. With V trimmed by 1 base and J by 0 bases, 4 bases remained unmatched. There are 17 residues in the CDR3. Germline lookup yields CDR1 LGHNA and CDR2 YNFKEQ. This chain's CDR3 is CASSQATSGRNSYEQYF. The CDR3 DNA reads as TGTGCCAGCAGCCAAGCTACTAGCGGGAGGAACTCCTACGAGCAGTACTTC.

Turning to this clonotype: A single base separates this from a much larger clone, so it may be a read error. J is TRBJ1-1 and V is TRBV6-2 or TRBV6-3; 7 bases agree with TRBD1. The germline V gene encodes CDR1 MNHEY and CDR2 SVGEGT. CDR3 length: 16 residues. CDR3 nucleotides: TGTGCCAGCAGTCCCGGGACAGAACCTATGAACACTGAAGCTTGCTTT. This sequence encodes CASSPGTEPMNTEACF.

This clonotype has a count of ten or more. Mismatch with germline at one junction end may stem from a read error. V usage is TRBV19 and J usage is TRBJ1-5; TRBD1 aligns across 10 bases. Germline V gene data show CDR1 as LNHDA and CDR2 as SQIVND (reference sequence). This CDR3 contains 16 residues. CDR3 in DNA: TGTGCCAGTAGTTTAGACGGGACAGGGGGCAATCAGCCCCAGCATTTT. This sequence encodes CASSLDGTGGNQPQHF.

This clonotype was seen ten or more times. CDR3 residues: CASSLSAGNQPQHF. The CDR3 region has the DNA TGTGCCAGCAGCCTGAGCGCAGGCAATCAGCCCCAGCATTTT. V is TRBV5-6 and J is TRBJ1-5; D is undetermined. CDR1 is SGHDT, CDR2 YYEEEE, per germline. V was trimmed by 4 bases and J by 2 bases, leaving 10 bases between them. CDR3 length: 14 residues.

In this sample, this clonotype turned up a few times. The DNA for the CDR3 is TGCGCCAGCAGACCCCTGGGGACAGGGGAAGAGACCCAGTACTTC. Its translation is CASRPLGTGEETQYF. The chain couples TRBV5-1 to TRBJ2-5, with 10 bases that match TRBD1. The CDR3 is 15 residues long. The trim removed 5 bases at V and 3 bases at J, leaving 7 bases unmatched. Looked up from germline, CDR1 is SGHRS and CDR2 is YFSETQ.

This clonotype was detected many times. V is TRBV4-1 and J is TRBJ2-7; no reliable D call. CDR3 size: 14 residues. CDR1 and CDR2 (germline): MGHRA, YSYEKL. Trimming took off 4 bases at V and 0 bases at J, with 10 bases between the two ends. The CDR3 DNA sequence: TGCGCCAGCAGCCGTTCGACGGGCTCCTACGAGCAGTACTTC. Its protein product is CASSRSTGSYEQYF.

Many counts were recorded for this clonotype. Written as DNA, the CDR3 is TGTGCCAGCAGTGAAGGGGGCAGGGCAACCAATCAGCCCCAGCATTTT. It is translated as CASSEGGRATNQPQHF. This chain uses TRBV6-1 with TRBJ1-5; tentative D call: TRBD1 (5 bases). The CDR3 has 16 amino acids. Germline CDR1 reads MNHNS; CDR2 reads SASEGT. The V and J ends lost 1 base and 3 bases respectively, with 13 bases between them.

This clonotype was picked up many times. This rearrangement joins TRBV6-2 or TRBV6-3 to TRBJ2-6; 8 bases are a match to TRBD1. Germline assignment: CDR1 MNHEY and CDR2 SVGEGT. After removal of 6 bases from V and 0 bases from J, the junction contained 10 bases not matched to a gene. This CDR3 region has 18 residues. In DNA, the CDR3 is TGTGCCAGCAGACCCCCGGGACAGGAAGTCTCTGGGGCCAACGTCCTGACTTTC. Its protein is CASRPPGQEVSGANVLTF.

This clonotype occurred many times. CDR3 sequence (DNA): TGTGCCAGCAGTGACGACAGTCAAGAGACCCAGTACTTC. It translates to CASSDDSQETQYF. The chain uses TRBV6-2 or TRBV6-3 and TRBJ2-5; maybe TRBD1 (5 bases). This CDR3 is built from 13 residues. The germline V gene encodes CDR1 MNHEY and CDR2 SVGEGT. Between the trimmed V and J ends, which lost 5 bases and 2 bases, there was a span of 9 bases.

The chain has TRBV18 and TRBJ1-5; 9 bases map to TRBD1. The germline gives CDR1 KGHSH, CDR2 LQKENI. J lost 4 bases, V lost 5 bases, and 12 bases had no gene match. The CDR3 runs 17 residues. The CDR3 loop reads CASSTPGTGRGNQPQHF. In nucleotides, the CDR3 is TGTGCCAGCTCAACTCCCGGGACAGGGCGAGGGAATCAGCCCCAGCATTTT.

This clonotype has ten or more counts. The J gene is TRBJ1-1, the V gene TRBV2; 8 bases fit TRBD1. The CDR3 runs 15 residues. CDR1 and CDR2 from the germline V gene are SNHLY and FYNNEI. J was trimmed by 7 bases and V by 1 base; bases with no gene match: 8. CDR3 in DNA: TGTGCCAGCAGTGAAGAGCAGGGGGCTTATGATGAAGCTTTCTTT. The encoded protein is CASSEEQGAYDEAFF.

The sample holds many counts of this clonotype. Written as DNA, the CDR3 is TGTGCCAGCAGGCCCCGACGGGGGGGGGCGGACACTGAAGCTTTCTTT. It yields the protein CASRPRRGGADTEAFF. The rearrangement uses TRBV2 and TRBJ1-1, with D perhaps matching TRBD1 (6 bases). There are 16 residues in the CDR3. The V gene lost 6 bases and the J gene lost 3 bases, with 20 bases spanning the gap. Germline values: CDR1 SNHLY, CDR2 FYNNEI.